This is a list of T cell receptor beta chains from one sample in a study of early T cells in non-severe SARS-CoV-2 infection. TCRdb re-called the 5' RACE reads through MiXCR, storing one row per CDR3 protein. The sample has about 60,000 distinct CDR3 sequences, 10% to 15% seen once. Material: whole blood. Source of these receptors: an adult who was a healthcare worker with PCR-confirmed SARS-CoV-2 infection or an uninfected control (not recorded which). CDR3s include the opening cysteine and the closing phenylalanine or tryptophan. The D gene is left open where the match is weak. A row's size may be missing; if present it is once, few, many or a size class.

j_call	d_call	v_call	clone_size	cdr3_aa	cdr3_nt
TRBJ1-2	.	TRBV7-6	.	CASSPHTPNYGYTF	TGTGCCAGCAGCCCACACACACCTAACTATGGCTACACCTTC
TRBJ1-2	TRBD1	TRBV5-8	few	CASSLAGQGMDYTF	TGTGCCAGCAGCTTGGCGGGACAGGGGATGGACTACACCTTC
TRBJ2-3	.	TRBV4-3	.	CASSLEKTRTDTQYF	TGCGCCAGCAGCTTGGAGAAGACACGCACAGATACGCAGTATTTT
TRBJ1-6	.	TRBV2	.	CASSVIGQESPLHF	TGTGCCAGCAGTGTTATCGGACAAGAATCACCCCTCCACTTT
TRBJ2-3	TRBD2	TRBV29-1	.	CSVIGTSGSPDTQYF	TGCAGCGTTATCGGGACTAGCGGGAGTCCAGATACGCAGTATTTT
TRBJ2-1	.	TRBV18	many	CASSPYNEQFF	TGTGCCAGCTCACCATATAATGAGCAGTTCTTC
TRBJ1-5	.	TRBV15	.	CATQRGGSNQPQHF	TGTGCCACCCAAAGGGGGGGCAGCAATCAGCCCCAGCATTTT
TRBJ2-2	TRBD2	TRBV7-3	.	CASSLTSGRANGELFF	TGTGCCAGCAGCTTAACCAGCGGGAGGGCTAACGGGGAGCTGTTTTTT
TRBJ1-5	.	TRBV9	.	CASSSIALILKPQHF	TGTGCCAGCAGTTCAATTGCCCTCATACTTAAGCCCCAGCATTTT
TRBJ2-2	TRBD1	TRBV3-1	.	CASSQTYRGSGGELFF	TGTGCCAGCAGCCAAACCTACAGGGGTAGTGGCGGGGAGCTGTTTTTT
TRBJ1-2	.	TRBV19	.	CASRLEGLGDYGYTF	TGTGCCAGTAGACTGGAGGGACTTGGGGACTATGGCTACACCTTC
TRBJ1-2	TRBD1	TRBV6-5	few	CASSDSGQVYGYTF	TGTGCCAGCAGTGACTCCGGACAGGTCTATGGCTACACCTTC
TRBJ1-1	TRBD1	TRBV5-1	many	CASSLTGTVNTEAFF	TGCGCCAGCAGCTTGACCGGGACAGTAAACACTGAAGCTTTCTTT
TRBJ2-1	TRBD2	TRBV11-2	.	CASSLVGGYNEQFF	TGTGCCAGCAGCTTAGTCGGGGGGTACAATGAGCAGTTCTTC
TRBJ1-1	.	TRBV5-1	.	CASTREGTEAFF	TGCGCCAGCACCCGGGAGGGCACTGAAGCTTTCTTT
TRBJ2-1	TRBD1	TRBV5-1	many	CASTGQGVYNEQFF	TGCGCCAGCACCGGACAGGGAGTTTACAATGAGCAGTTCTTC